A selection of T cell receptor beta chains follows, all from one sample in a study of blood T cell repertoires in COVID-19. Sequencing was performed with immunoSEQ multiplex PCR; in TCRdb, only in-frame clones are kept and a portion is missing. The table shows 120,000 or so clones, with 90% occurring only once. Sequencing was carried out using peripheral blood. The receptors originated from a woman aged 55-75 years with COVID-19, enrolled during active disease. Both conserved end residues are part of each CDR3. The order of the fields is clone size, J gene, D gene, V gene, CDR3 protein, CDR3 DNA. D genes are given only for firm matches. Clone sizes are given selectively: once, few, many, or a class where the clone is expanded.

abundance: NA; j_gene: TRBJ2-7; d_gene: TRBD1; v_gene: TRBV18; CDR3aa: CASSPPSGQGTNEQYF; CDR3nt: TGTGCCAGCTCACCACCGTCGGGACAGGGGACTAACGAGCAGTACTTC
abundance: NA; j_gene: TRBJ1-6; d_gene: NA; v_gene: TRBV30; CDR3aa: CAWSQFRSPYNSPLHF; CDR3nt: TGTGCCTGGAGTCAGTTTCGATCCCCCTATAATTCACCCCTCCACTTT
abundance: NA; j_gene: TRBJ1-4; d_gene: TRBD1; v_gene: TRBV2; CDR3aa: CASSATGSNEKLFF; CDR3nt: TGTGCCAGCAGTGCGACAGGGTCTAATGAAAAACTGTTTTTT
abundance: once; j_gene: TRBJ1-6; d_gene: NA; v_gene: TRBV19; CDR3aa: CASSARDRSENSPLHF; CDR3nt: TGTGCCAGTAGTGCCAGAGACAGGTCGGAAAATTCACCCCTCCACTTT
abundance: NA; j_gene: TRBJ1-1; d_gene: NA; v_gene: TRBV20-1; CDR3aa: CSASRGSTVLTEAFF; CDR3nt: TGCAGTGCTAGTAGGGGTTCGACAGTACTCACTGAAGCTTTCTTT
abundance: NA; j_gene: TRBJ1-6; d_gene: NA; v_gene: TRBV5-1; CDR3aa: CASSFDSQNSPLHF; CDR3nt: TGCGCCAGCAGCTTCGACAGCCAGAATTCACCCCTCCACTTT
abundance: once; j_gene: TRBJ1-5; d_gene: NA; v_gene: TRBV5-1; CDR3aa: CASSFGSDQPQHF; CDR3nt: TGCGCCAGCAGCTTTGGGAGTGACCAGCCCCAGCATTTT
abundance: NA; j_gene: TRBJ1-2; d_gene: NA; v_gene: TRBV6-5; CDR3aa: CASTVQGGGYGYTF; CDR3nt: TGTGCCAGCACCGTACAGGGTGGGGGCTATGGCTACACCTTC
abundance: NA; j_gene: TRBJ2-2; d_gene: NA; v_gene: TRBV30; CDR3aa: CAWSVFPANTGELFF; CDR3nt: TGTGCCTGGAGTGTGTTTCCAGCGAACACCGGGGAGCTGTTTTTT
abundance: NA; j_gene: TRBJ1-1; d_gene: NA; v_gene: TRBV18; CDR3aa: CASSPRVGVANTEAFF; CDR3nt: TGTGCCAGCTCACCCAGGGTGGGCGTGGCGAACACTGAAGCTTTCTTT
abundance: NA; j_gene: TRBJ2-2; d_gene: TRBD2; v_gene: TRBV9; CDR3aa: CASTSSGGQNTGELFF; CDR3nt: TGTGCCAGCACCTCTAGCGGGGGGCAGAACACCGGGGAGCTGTTTTTT
abundance: NA; j_gene: TRBJ2-1; d_gene: NA; v_gene: TRBV20-1; CDR3aa: CSGTRGNEQFF; CDR3nt: TGCAGTGGGACCCGGGGCAATGAGCAGTTCTTC
abundance: NA; j_gene: TRBJ1-6; d_gene: NA; v_gene: TRBV6-6; CDR3aa: CASSETGPNSPLHF; CDR3nt: TGTGCCAGCAGTGAGACAGGACCGAATTCACCCCTCCACTTT
abundance: NA; j_gene: TRBJ2-5; d_gene: TRBD2; v_gene: TRBV7-2; CDR3aa: CASSSGTPQQRGGGETQYF; CDR3nt: TGTGCCAGCAGCTCCGGGACACCTCAGCAGCGGGGGGGCGGTGAGACCCAGTACTTC
abundance: NA; j_gene: TRBJ2-5; d_gene: TRBD1; v_gene: TRBV4-3; CDR3aa: CASSQGLGQGQETQYF; CDR3nt: TGCGCCAGCAGCCAAGGGTTAGGACAGGGGCAAGAGACCCAGTACTTC
abundance: NA; j_gene: TRBJ2-7; d_gene: NA; v_gene: TRBV5-8; CDR3aa: CASSPPPGRIGRGTDYEQYF; CDR3nt: TGTGCCAGCAGCCCCCCCCCGGGTCGAATAGGTCGCGGAACGGACTACGAGCAGTACTTC
abundance: NA; j_gene: TRBJ2-2; d_gene: NA; v_gene: TRBV6-1; CDR3aa: CASSDGGELFF; CDR3nt: TGTGCCAGCAGTGACGGCGGGGAGCTGTTTTTT
abundance: NA; j_gene: TRBJ2-5; d_gene: NA; v_gene: TRBV15; CDR3aa: CATSPLSETQYF; CDR3nt: TGTGCCACCTCCCCCTTAAGCGAGACCCAGTACTTC
abundance: NA; j_gene: TRBJ1-3; d_gene: NA; v_gene: TRBV7-2; CDR3aa: CASSLGLGSSGNTIYF; CDR3nt: TGTGCCAGCAGCTTAGGGCTAGGATCCTCTGGAAACACCATATATTTT
abundance: NA; j_gene: TRBJ1-3; d_gene: NA; v_gene: TRBV9; CDR3aa: CASSVGTGPNSGNTIYF; CDR3nt: TGTGCCAGCAGCGTAGGAACAGGGCCAAACTCTGGAAACACCATATATTTT
abundance: once; j_gene: TRBJ2-3; d_gene: TRBD2; v_gene: TRBV9; CDR3aa: CASSVFSGGFTDTQYF; CDR3nt: TGTGCCAGCAGCGTATTCAGCGGGGGGTTCACAGATACGCAGTATTTT
abundance: once; j_gene: TRBJ1-2; d_gene: TRBD1; v_gene: TRBV3-1/TRBV3-2; CDR3aa: CASSLRGRGYGYTF; CDR3nt: TGTGCCAGCAGCCTCAGGGGGCGCGGCTATGGCTACACCTTC
abundance: NA; j_gene: TRBJ2-3; d_gene: TRBD2; v_gene: TRBV9; CDR3aa: CASSVVVAGVDTQYF; CDR3nt: TGTGCCAGCAGCGTCGTCGTGGCGGGGGTAGATACGCAGTATTTT
abundance: NA; j_gene: TRBJ1-3; d_gene: NA; v_gene: TRBV6-5; CDR3aa: CATTTPSSGNTIYF; CDR3nt: TGTGCCACAACGACACCTTCCTCTGGAAACACCATATATTTT
abundance: NA; j_gene: TRBJ2-1; d_gene: NA; v_gene: TRBV7-2; CDR3aa: CASSPGFRNEQFF; CDR3nt: TGTGCCAGCAGCCCAGGGTTCCGGAATGAGCAGTTCTTC
abundance: NA; j_gene: TRBJ2-7; d_gene: NA; v_gene: TRBV7-8; CDR3aa: CASSEDSRFSYEQYF; CDR3nt: TGTGCCAGCAGCGAAGACAGCCGCTTCTCCTACGAGCAGTACTTC
abundance: NA; j_gene: TRBJ1-5; d_gene: TRBD1; v_gene: TRBV19; CDR3aa: CASSKDRGYNQPQHF; CDR3nt: TGTGCCAGTAGTAAAGACAGGGGGTATAATCAGCCCCAGCATTTT
abundance: NA; j_gene: TRBJ2-3; d_gene: NA; v_gene: TRBV5-6; CDR3aa: CASSLVARAISDTQYF; CDR3nt: TGTGCCAGCAGCTTGGTGGCTAGAGCCATTTCAGATACGCAGTATTTT
abundance: NA; j_gene: TRBJ1-4; d_gene: NA; v_gene: TRBV6-5; CDR3aa: CASSQTRGVGEKLFF; CDR3nt: TGTGCCAGCAGTCAAACCAGGGGAGTAGGTGAAAAACTGTTTTTT
abundance: NA; j_gene: TRBJ1-2; d_gene: TRBD1; v_gene: TRBV29-1; CDR3aa: CSVLELTGYGYTF; CDR3nt: TGCAGCGTTTTGGAGTTGACAGGGTATGGCTACACCTTC
abundance: NA; j_gene: TRBJ2-2; d_gene: NA; v_gene: TRBV2; CDR3aa: CASSEVGGSGGELFF; CDR3nt: TGTGCCAGCAGTGAAGTCGGGGGATCGGGCGGGGAGCTGTTTTTT
abundance: NA; j_gene: TRBJ2-2; d_gene: NA; v_gene: TRBV19; CDR3aa: CASIGPGQGYTGELFF; CDR3nt: TGTGCCAGTATAGGACCGGGGCAGGGGTACACCGGGGAGCTGTTTTTT
abundance: NA; j_gene: TRBJ1-2; d_gene: NA; v_gene: TRBV19; CDR3aa: CASAYSGVGTGYTF; CDR3nt: TGTGCCAGTGCATACTCGGGGGTCGGGACGGGCTACACCTTC
abundance: NA; j_gene: TRBJ1-5; d_gene: TRBD1; v_gene: TRBV6-1; CDR3aa: CASSEAGTGGRQPQHF; CDR3nt: TGTGCCAGCAGTGAAGCGGGGACAGGGGGACGTCAGCCCCAGCATTTT
abundance: NA; j_gene: TRBJ1-5; d_gene: NA; v_gene: TRBV25-1; CDR3aa: CASSEEGGLGSNQPQHF; CDR3nt: TGTGCCAGCAGTGAAGAGGGAGGCTTGGGTAGCAATCAGCCCCAGCATTTT
abundance: many; j_gene: TRBJ2-7; d_gene: NA; v_gene: TRBV5-8; CDR3aa: CASSWARAYEQYF; CDR3nt: TGTGCCAGCAGCTGGGCCAGAGCCTACGAGCAGTACTTC